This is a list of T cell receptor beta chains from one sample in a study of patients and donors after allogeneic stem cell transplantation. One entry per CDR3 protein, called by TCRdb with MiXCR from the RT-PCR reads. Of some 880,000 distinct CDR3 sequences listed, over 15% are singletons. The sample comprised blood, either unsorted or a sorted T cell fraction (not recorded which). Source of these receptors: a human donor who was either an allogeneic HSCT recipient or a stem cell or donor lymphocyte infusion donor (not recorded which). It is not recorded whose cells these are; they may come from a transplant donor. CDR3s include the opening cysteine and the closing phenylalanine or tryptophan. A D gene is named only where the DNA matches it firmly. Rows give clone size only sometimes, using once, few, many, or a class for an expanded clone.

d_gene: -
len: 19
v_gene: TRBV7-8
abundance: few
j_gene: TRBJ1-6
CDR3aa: CASRMDGQITSSYNSPLHF
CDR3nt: TGTGCCAGTCGCATGGACGGACAAATTACTAGCTCCTATAATTCACCCCTCCACTTT

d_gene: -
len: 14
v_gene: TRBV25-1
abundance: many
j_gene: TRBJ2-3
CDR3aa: CASSDHRVTDTQYF
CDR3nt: TGTGCCAGCAGTGACCACAGGGTTACAGATACGCAGTATTTT

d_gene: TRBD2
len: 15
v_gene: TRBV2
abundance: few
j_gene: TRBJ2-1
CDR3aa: CASSQLAGGINEQFF
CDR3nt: TGTGCCAGCAGTCAGTTAGCGGGGGGGATAAATGAGCAGTTCTTC

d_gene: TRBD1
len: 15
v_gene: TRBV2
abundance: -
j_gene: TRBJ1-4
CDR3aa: CASSATGTGSEKLFF
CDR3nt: TGTGCCAGCAGTGCCACCGGGACAGGGAGTGAAAAACTGTTTTTT

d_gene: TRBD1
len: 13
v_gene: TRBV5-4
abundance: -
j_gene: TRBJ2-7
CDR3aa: CASTGTETYEQYF
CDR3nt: TGTGCCAGCACCGGGACAGAAACCTACGAGCAGTACTTC

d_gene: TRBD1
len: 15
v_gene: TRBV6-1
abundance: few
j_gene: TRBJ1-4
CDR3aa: CASSPHRGPGEKLFF
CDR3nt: TGTGCCAGCAGTCCCCACAGGGGGCCAGGTGAAAAACTGTTTTTT

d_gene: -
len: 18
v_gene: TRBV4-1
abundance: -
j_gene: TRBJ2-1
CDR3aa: CASSHLLGRENSYNEQFF
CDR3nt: TGCGCCAGCAGCCACCTCTTGGGGCGGGAAAACTCCTACAATGAGCAGTTCTTC

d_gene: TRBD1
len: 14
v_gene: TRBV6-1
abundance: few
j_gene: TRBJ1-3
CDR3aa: CASIETGVRDTIYF
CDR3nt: TGTGCCAGCATCGAGACAGGGGTTCGGGACACCATATATTTT

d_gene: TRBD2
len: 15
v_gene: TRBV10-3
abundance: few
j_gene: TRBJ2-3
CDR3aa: CAISGLAGPTDTQYF
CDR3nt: TGTGCCATCAGTGGACTAGCGGGGCCTACAGATACGCAGTATTTT

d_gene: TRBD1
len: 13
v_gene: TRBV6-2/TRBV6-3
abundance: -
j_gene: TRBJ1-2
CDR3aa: CASSYEGTVDYTF
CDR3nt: TGTGCCAGCAGTTACGAAGGGACAGTGGACTACACCTTC

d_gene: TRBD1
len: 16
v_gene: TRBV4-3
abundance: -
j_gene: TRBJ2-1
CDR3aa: CASSQAAGDSYNEQFF
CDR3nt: TGCGCCAGCAGCCAAGCAGCCGGGGACAGTTACAATGAGCAGTTCTTC

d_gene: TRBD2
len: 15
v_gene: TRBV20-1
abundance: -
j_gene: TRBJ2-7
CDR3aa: CSATIPLAGYHEQYF
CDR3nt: TGCAGTGCAACTATCCCACTAGCGGGATATCACGAGCAGTACTTC

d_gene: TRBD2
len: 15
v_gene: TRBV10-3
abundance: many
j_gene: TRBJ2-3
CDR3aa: CAIRPGLGLSDTQYF
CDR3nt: TGTGCCATCAGACCGGGACTAGGGTTATCAGATACGCAGTATTTT

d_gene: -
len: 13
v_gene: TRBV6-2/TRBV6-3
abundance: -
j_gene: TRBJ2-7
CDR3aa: CASLRASTYEQYF
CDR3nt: TGTGCCTCCCTGAGGGCCTCCACCTACGAGCAGTACTTC

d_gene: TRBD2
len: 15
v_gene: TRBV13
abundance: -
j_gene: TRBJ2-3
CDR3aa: CASSSSGKAPDTQYF
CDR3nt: TGTGCCAGCAGCTCAAGCGGGAAAGCACCAGATACGCAGTATTTT

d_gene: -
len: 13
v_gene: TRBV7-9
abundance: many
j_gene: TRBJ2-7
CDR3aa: CASSLEQQYEQYF
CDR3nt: TGTGCCAGCAGCTTAGAACAGCAATACGAGCAGTACTTC

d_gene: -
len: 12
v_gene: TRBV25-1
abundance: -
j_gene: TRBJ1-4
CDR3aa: CASSMGVEKLFF
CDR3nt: TGTGCCAGCTCGATGGGGGTTGAAAAACTGTTTTTT

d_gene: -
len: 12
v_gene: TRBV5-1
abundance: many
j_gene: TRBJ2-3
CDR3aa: CASSLERDTQYF
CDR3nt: TGCGCCAGCAGCTTGGAGCGAGATACGCAGTATTTT

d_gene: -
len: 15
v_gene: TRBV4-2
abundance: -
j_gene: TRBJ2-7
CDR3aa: CASSQEEGTAYEQYF
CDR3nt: TGTGCCAGCAGCCAAGAGGAGGGCACAGCCTACGAGCAGTACTTC

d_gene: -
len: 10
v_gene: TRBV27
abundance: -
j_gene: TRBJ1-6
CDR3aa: CASSASPLHF
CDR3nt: TGTGCCAGCAGTGCGTCACCCCTCCACTTT

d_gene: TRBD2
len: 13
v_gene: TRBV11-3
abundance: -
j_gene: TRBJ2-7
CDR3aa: CASSSGKSYEQYF
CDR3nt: TGTGCCAGCTCTAGCGGGAAGTCCTACGAGCAGTACTTC

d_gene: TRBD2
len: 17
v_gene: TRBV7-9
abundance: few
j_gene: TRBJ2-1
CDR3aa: CASSSLHSGRAANEQFF
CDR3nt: TGTGCCAGCAGCTCCCTCCATAGCGGGAGGGCGGCCAATGAGCAGTTCTTC

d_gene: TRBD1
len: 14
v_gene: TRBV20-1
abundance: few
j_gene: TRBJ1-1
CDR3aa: CSAGRTGLNTEAFF
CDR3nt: TGCAGTGCTGGCCGGACAGGGTTGAACACTGAAGCTTTCTTT

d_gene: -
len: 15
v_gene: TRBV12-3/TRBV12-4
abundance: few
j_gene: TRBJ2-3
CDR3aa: CASSLRELVADTQYF
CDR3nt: TGTGCCAGCAGTTTAAGAGAACTCGTCGCAGATACGCAGTATTTT

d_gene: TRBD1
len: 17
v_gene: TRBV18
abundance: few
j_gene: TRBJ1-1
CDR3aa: CASSPDRAGAWWTEAFF
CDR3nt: TGTGCCAGCTCACCCGACAGGGCGGGGGCCTGGTGGACTGAAGCTTTCTTT

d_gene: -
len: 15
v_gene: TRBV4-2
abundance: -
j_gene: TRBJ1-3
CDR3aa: CASSQGRLAGNTIYF
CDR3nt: TGTGCCAGCAGCCAAGGTCGTCTCGCGGGAAACACCATATATTTT

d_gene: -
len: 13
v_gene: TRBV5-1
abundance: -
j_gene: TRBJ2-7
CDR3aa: CASSPTTSYEQYF
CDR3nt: TGCGCCAGCAGCCCGACTACCTCCTACGAGCAGTACTTC

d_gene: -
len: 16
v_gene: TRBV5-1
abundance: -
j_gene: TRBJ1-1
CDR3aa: CASSHAKDGVRTEAFF
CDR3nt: TGCGCCAGCAGCCATGCCAAGGACGGGGTTCGCACTGAAGCTTTCTTT

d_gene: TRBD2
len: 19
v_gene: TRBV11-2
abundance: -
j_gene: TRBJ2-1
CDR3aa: CASSSPSGGAYRSYNEQFF
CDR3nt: TGTGCCAGCAGCTCCCCTAGCGGGGGGGCCTATAGGTCCTACAATGAGCAGTTCTTC

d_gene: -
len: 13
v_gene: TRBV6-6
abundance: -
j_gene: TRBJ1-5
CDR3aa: CASRLQGNQPQHF
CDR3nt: TGTGCCAGCAGGTTACAGGGAAATCAGCCCCAGCATTTT

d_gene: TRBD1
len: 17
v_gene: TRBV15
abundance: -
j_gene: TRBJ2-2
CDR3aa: CATSRDRTGANTGELFF
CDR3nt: TGTGCCACCAGCAGAGATAGGACAGGCGCGAACACCGGGGAGCTGTTTTTT

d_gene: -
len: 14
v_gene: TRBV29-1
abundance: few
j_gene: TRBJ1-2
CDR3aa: CSVVGGERNYGYTF
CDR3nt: TGCAGCGTTGTCGGTGGTGAGAGGAACTATGGCTACACCTTC

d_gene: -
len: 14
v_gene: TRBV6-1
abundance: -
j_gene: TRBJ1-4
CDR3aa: CASSVPPGDQKLFF
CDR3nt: TGTGCCAGCAGTGTACCCCCGGGGGACCAAAAACTGTTTTTT

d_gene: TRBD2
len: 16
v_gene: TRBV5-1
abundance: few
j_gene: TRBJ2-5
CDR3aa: CASSLVAGGVQETQYF
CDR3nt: TGCGCCAGCAGCTTGGTAGCGGGAGGGGTCCAAGAGACCCAGTACTTC

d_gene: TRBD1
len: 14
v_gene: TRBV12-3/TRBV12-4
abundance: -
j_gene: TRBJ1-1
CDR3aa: CASRDRGLGTEAFF
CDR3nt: TGTGCCAGCAGGGACAGGGGGCTGGGTACTGAAGCTTTCTTT

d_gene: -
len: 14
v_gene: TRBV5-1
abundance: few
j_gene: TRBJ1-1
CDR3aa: CASNTDRMNTEAFF
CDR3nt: TGCGCCAGCAACACCGACAGAATGAACACTGAAGCTTTCTTT

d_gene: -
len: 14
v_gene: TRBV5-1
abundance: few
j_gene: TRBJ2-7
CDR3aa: CASSLGQPVYEQYF
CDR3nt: TGCGCCAGCAGCTTGGGACAGCCGGTCTACGAGCAGTACTTC

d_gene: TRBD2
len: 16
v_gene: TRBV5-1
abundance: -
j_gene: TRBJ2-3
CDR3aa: CASSSGLAVVTDTQYF
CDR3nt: TGCGCCAGCAGCTCGGGACTAGCGGTCGTCACAGATACGCAGTATTTT

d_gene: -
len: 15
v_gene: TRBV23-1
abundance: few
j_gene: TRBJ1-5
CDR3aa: CASSQSGDENQPQHF
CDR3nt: TGCGCCAGCAGTCAATCGGGGGACGAGAATCAGCCCCAGCATTTT

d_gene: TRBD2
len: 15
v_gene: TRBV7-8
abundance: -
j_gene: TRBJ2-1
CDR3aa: CASRGSAGEMDEQFF
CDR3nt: TGTGCCAGCAGGGGCTCAGCGGGGGAGATGGATGAGCAGTTCTTC

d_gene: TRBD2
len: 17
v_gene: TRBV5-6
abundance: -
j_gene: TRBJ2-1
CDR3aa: CASSLELAAYTYNEQFF
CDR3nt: TGTGCCAGCAGCTTGGAGCTAGCGGCTTATACCTACAATGAGCAGTTCTTC

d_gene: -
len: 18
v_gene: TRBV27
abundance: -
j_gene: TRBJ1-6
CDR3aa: CASSLSSFFSSYNSPLHF
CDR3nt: TGTGCCAGCAGTTTATCGTCCTTTTTCAGCTCCTATAATTCACCCCTCCACTTT

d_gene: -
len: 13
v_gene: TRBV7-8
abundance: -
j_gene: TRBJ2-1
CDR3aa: CASSRTVHNEQFF
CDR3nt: TGTGCCAGCAGCCGTACAGTCCACAATGAGCAGTTCTTC

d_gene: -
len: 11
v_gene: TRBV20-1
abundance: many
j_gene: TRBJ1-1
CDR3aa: CSARTDTEAFF
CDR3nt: TGCAGTGCCAGGACGGACACTGAAGCTTTCTTT

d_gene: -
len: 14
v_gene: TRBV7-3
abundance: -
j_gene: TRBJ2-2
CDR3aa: CASSTLELPGELFF
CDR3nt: TGTGCCAGCAGCACTCTGGAACTCCCCGGGGAGCTGTTTTTT

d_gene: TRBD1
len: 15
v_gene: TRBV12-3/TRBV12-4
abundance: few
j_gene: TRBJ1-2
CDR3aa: CASSTTTTGGKGYTF
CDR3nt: TGTGCCAGCAGTACCACCACCACAGGGGGGAAAGGCTACACCTTC

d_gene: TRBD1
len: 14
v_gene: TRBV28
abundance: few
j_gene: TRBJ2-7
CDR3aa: CASSPRTGPDEQYF
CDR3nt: TGTGCCAGCAGTCCCAGGACAGGGCCCGACGAGCAGTACTTC

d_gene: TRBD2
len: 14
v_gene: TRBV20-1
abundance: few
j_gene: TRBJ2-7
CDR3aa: CSASMAGGSYEQYF
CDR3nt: TGCAGTGCTAGTATGGCGGGGGGGTCCTACGAGCAGTACTTC